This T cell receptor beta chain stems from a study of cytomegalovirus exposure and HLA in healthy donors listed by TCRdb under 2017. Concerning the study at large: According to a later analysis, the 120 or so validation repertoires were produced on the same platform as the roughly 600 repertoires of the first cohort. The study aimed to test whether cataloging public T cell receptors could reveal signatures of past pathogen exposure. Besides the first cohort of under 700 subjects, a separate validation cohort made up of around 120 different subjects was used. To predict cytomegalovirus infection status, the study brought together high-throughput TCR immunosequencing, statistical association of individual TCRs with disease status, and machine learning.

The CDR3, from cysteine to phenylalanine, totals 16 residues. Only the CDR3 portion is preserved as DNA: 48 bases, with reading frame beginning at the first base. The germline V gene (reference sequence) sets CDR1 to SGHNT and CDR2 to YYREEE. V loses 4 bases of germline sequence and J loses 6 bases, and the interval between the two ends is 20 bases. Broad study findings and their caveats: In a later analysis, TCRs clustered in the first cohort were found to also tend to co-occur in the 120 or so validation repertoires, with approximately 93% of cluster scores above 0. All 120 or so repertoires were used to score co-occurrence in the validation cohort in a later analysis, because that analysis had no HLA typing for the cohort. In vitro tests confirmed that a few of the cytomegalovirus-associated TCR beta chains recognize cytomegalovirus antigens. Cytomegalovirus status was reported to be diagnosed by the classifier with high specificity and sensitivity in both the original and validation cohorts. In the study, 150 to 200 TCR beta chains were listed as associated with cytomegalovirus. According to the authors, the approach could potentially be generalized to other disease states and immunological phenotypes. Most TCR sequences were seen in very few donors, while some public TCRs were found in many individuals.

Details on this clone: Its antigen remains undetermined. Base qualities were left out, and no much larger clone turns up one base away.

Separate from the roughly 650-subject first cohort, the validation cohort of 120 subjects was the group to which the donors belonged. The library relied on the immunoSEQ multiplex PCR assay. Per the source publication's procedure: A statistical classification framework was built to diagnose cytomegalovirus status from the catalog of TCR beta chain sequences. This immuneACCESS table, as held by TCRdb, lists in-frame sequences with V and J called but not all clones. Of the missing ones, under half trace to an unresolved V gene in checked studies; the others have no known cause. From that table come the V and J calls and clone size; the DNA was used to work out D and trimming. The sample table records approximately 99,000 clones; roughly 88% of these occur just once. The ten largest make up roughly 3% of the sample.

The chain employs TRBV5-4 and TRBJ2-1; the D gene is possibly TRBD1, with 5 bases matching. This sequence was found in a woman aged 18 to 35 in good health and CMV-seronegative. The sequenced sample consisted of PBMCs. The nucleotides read TGTGCCAGCAGCCTTGGGATCGCAGGGTTAGGCAATGAGCAGTTCTTC. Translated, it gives CASSLGIAGLGNEQFF.